These 29 T cell receptor beta chains originate from one sample sequenced in a study of blood T cell repertoires in COVID-19 (dated by TCRdb to about 2020). Library construction relied on the immunoSEQ multiplex PCR assay. What TCRdb holds here is the immuneACCESS table cut down to in-frame rearrangements. Part of the clones is not present; checked against another copy, under half of the missing clones reflect an unresolved V gene, and the others are unexplained. The sample table lists roughly 240,000 clones, approximately 88% of them with a count of one. The ten largest clonotypes hold roughly 2.5% of the sample. The sample taken for sequencing was PBMCs or T cells enriched from blood (not recorded which). These receptors were obtained from a woman aged 40 to 50 with acute COVID-19.

The chain links TRBV10-2 to TRBJ2-3, with TRBD2 as a possible D gene (6 bases). The CDR3 runs to 15 residues. Trimming took 3 bases from V and 6 from J, leaving 16 bases between them. Germline loops: CDR1 WSHSY, CDR2 SAAADI. CDR3 nucleotide sequence: TGCGCCAGCAGTGATAGGGCCCTGGGGAGGGATACGCAGTATTTT. Its translation: CASSDRALGRDTQYF.

The chain recombines TRBV6-5 with TRBJ1-5, with 9 bases that match TRBD1. The CDR3 sequence is 13 residues long. V was pared by 8 bases and J by 4 bases, with 3 bases of the junction left unmatched. Germline V gives CDR1 MNHEY, CDR2 SVGAGI. The CDR3 nucleotides read TGTGCCAGCTCGGGGACAGGGAATCAGCCCCAGCATTTT. This gives the protein CASSGTGNQPQHF.

The chain has TRBV5-4 and TRBJ2-2; possible D gene TRBD1, 6 bases. Germline V gives CDR1 SGHNT, CDR2 YYREEE (reference sequence). The V end was cut by 1 base, the J end by 6 bases, with 13 bases between. This CDR3 is built from 15 residues. DNA of the CDR3: TGTGCCAGCAGCTTGTCAGGGGCGTTCCCCGGGGAGCTGTTTTTT. It codes for CASSLSGAFPGELFF.

V is TRBV30 and J is TRBJ2-7, with 10 bases matching TRBD2. This CDR3 contains 14 residues. Germline CDR1 and CDR2: GTSNPN and SVGIG (reference sequence). J was trimmed by 0 bases and V by 4 bases; bases with no gene match: 3. CDR3: CAWNSGGGSYEQYF. CDR3 sequence (DNA): TGTGCCTGGAACAGCGGGGGGGGCTCCTACGAGCAGTACTTC.

CDR3: CASRTRVQTDTQYF. DNA for the CDR3: TGTGCTAGTCGAACGAGGGTTCAGACAGATACGCAGTATTTT. This chain uses TRBV12-5 with TRBJ2-3, with D possibly matching TRBD2 (5 bases). The CDR3 has 14 residues. Germline lookup yields CDR1 LGHNT and CDR2 FRNRAP. Trimming cost V 8 bases and J 3 bases, with 15 bases left between them. Supplemented by reference TRBV12-5 and TRBJ2-3, the full variable domain reads DARVTQTPRHKVTEMGQEVTMRCQPILGHNTVFWYRQTMMQGLELLAYFRNRAPLDDSGMPKDRFSAEMPDATLATLKIQPSEPRDSAVYFCASRTRVQTDTQYFGPGTRLTVL.

For the CDR3, the DNA is TGTGCCAGCTCACTAACTAGCGGGGGGGCCTACGAGCAGTACTTC. Its translation: CASSLTSGGAYEQYF. J is TRBJ2-7 and V is TRBV18; 13 nucleotides align to TRBD2. The J segment lost 2 bases and the V segment lost 4 bases, leaving 2 bases of the junction unmatched. The CDR3 runs 15 residues. The germline V gene encodes CDR1 KGHSH and CDR2 LQKENI.

This sequence joins TRBV30 and TRBJ2-2; 7 bases line up with TRBD1. J was trimmed by 5 bases and V by 1 base; bases with no gene match: 7. CDR1 is GTSNPN, CDR2 SVGIG, per germline (reference sequence). This CDR3 spans 15 amino acids. The CDR3 is CAWSGRTGRTGELFF. The CDR3 DNA sequence: TGTGCCTGGAGTGGTAGGACAGGTAGAACCGGGGAGCTGTTTTTT.

The chain recombines TRBV11-2 with TRBJ1-1, with D hard to call. Germline V gives CDR1 SGHAT, CDR2 FQNNGV. This CDR3 region has 12 residues. V lost 4 bases and J lost 5, with 8 bases in between. The CDR3 nucleotides read TGTGCCAGCAGCTCTATGTCGACTGAAGCTTTCTTT. Amino acid sequence: CASSSMSTEAFF.

This clone is a singleton in its sample. The chain employs TRBV5-1 and TRBJ1-4; TRBD1 matches at 9 bases. This CDR3 region has 15 residues. Germline assignment: CDR1 SGHRS and CDR2 YFSETQ. Trimming at V came to 2 bases and at J to 6 bases, leaving 5 bases not matched to a gene. This CDR3 reads CASSFGQGWDEKLFF. The CDR3 bases are TGCGCCAGCAGCTTTGGACAGGGGTGGGATGAAAAACTGTTTTTT.

The chain has TRBV29-1 and TRBJ2-2; tentative D call: TRBD2 (5 bases). The length of the CDR3 is 13 residues. The germline V and J ends were trimmed by 8 bases and 1 base, with 11 bases remaining between them. The germline gives CDR1 SQVTM, CDR2 ANQGSEA. CDR3: CSSQRGNTGELFF. The CDR3 nucleotides are TGCAGCTCACAACGGGGGAACACCGGGGAGCTGTTTTTT.

CDR3 in DNA: TGTGCCAGCAGCCCTATGGCAGGGCAGTACTTC. Its translation: CASSPMAGQYF. V usage is TRBV7-9 and J usage is TRBJ2-5; weak D call: TRBD1 (5 bases). Trimming shortened V by 5 bases and J by 11 bases, and 12 bases separated the two germline ends. CDR1 is SEHNR and CDR2 is FQNEAQ in the germline V gene (reference sequence). The CDR3 consists of 11 residues.

This chain links TRBV7-9 with TRBJ1-1, with 11 bases identical to TRBD1. CDR1 is SEHNR and CDR2 is FQNEAQ in the germline V gene (reference sequence). CDR3 length equals 15 residues. The V and J ends lost 4 bases and 5 bases, in that order; junction bases with no gene match: 6. The CDR3 DNA sequence: TGTGCCAGCAGCTCCCACGGGACAGGGGGAACTGAAGCTTTCTTT. Protein sequence: CASSSHGTGGTEAFF.

The chain joins TRBV7-8 to TRBJ2-7, with no clear D. CDR1 SGHVS and CDR2 FQNEAQ come from the germline V gene. The CDR3 runs 11 residues. Trimming shortened V by 4 bases and J by 4 bases, and 5 bases separated the two germline ends. This CDR3 is CASSSQYEQYF. In DNA, the CDR3 is TGTGCCAGCAGCTCCCAGTACGAGCAGTACTTC.

The chain couples TRBV5-4 to TRBJ1-1; TRBD1 matches at 7 bases. The junction had 2 bases not matched to a gene; V was cut back by 0 bases and J by 3 bases. This CDR3 spans 14 amino acids. Germline CDR1 and CDR2: SGHNT and YYREEE (reference sequence). The CDR3 is CASSLEGGYTEAFF. The CDR3 DNA reads TGTGCCAGCAGCTTGGAAGGGGGCTACACTGAAGCTTTCTTT.

The rearrangement links TRBV2 to TRBJ2-4, with 9 bases identical to TRBD1. The trim removed 5 bases at V and 6 bases at J, leaving 5 bases unmatched. The CDR3 has 14 residues. Germline V gene sequence: CDR1 SNHLY, CDR2 FYNNEI. DNA for the CDR3: TGTGCCAGCAGTCCTCTGGGACAGGGAAACATTCAGTACTTC. This codes for CASSPLGQGNIQYF.

The rearrangement uses TRBV19 and TRBJ1-4; unclear D gene. The length of the CDR3 is 13 residues. V lost 9 bases and J 4 bases, leaving 12 bases between the germline ends. Per germline, CDR1 LNHDA and CDR2 SQIVND (reference sequence). The CDR3 sequence: CASYSPYNEKLFF. The CDR3 DNA sequence: TGTGCCAGCTATTCCCCCTATAATGAAAAACTGTTTTTT. Filled out from reference TRBV19 and TRBJ1-4, the complete variable domain reads DGGITQSPKYLFRKEGQNVTLSCEQNLNHDAMYWYRQDPGQGLRLIYYSQIVNDFQKGDIAEGYSVSREKKESFPLTVTSAQKNPTAFYLCASYSPYNEKLFFGSGTQLSVL.

This clone was seen once. The J gene is TRBJ2-2, the V gene TRBV5-1; D is possibly TRBD2 (6 bases). CDR1 is SGHRS, CDR2 YFSETQ, per germline. Trimming removed 0 bases at V and 4 bases at J, with 13 bases between. The length of the CDR3 is 16 residues. The CDR3 DNA reads TGCGCCAGCAGCTTGGAACTACGGGGAGGCACCGGGGAGCTGTTTTTT. Its translation: CASSLELRGGTGELFF.

The chain is built from TRBV10-3 and TRBJ2-2; possible D gene TRBD1, 6 bases. In germline, CDR1 is ENHRY, CDR2 SYGVKD. Between the trimmed V and J ends, which lost 4 bases and 0 bases, there was a span of 9 bases. The CDR3 has 15 amino acids. The CDR3 DNA reads as TGTGCCATCAGTGCGAGGACAGCGAACACCGGGGAGCTGTTTTTT. Its protein is CAISARTANTGELFF.

The CDR3 reads CASSQGTGQETQYF. CDR3 nucleotides: TGCGCCAGCAGCCAAGGGACAGGGCAAGAGACCCAGTACTTC. This rearrangement joins TRBV4-3 to TRBJ2-5, with 8 bases fitting TRBD1. Germline CDR1 and CDR2: LGHNA and YSLEER. This CDR3 contains 14 residues. V was pared by 1 base and J by 2 bases, with 0 bases of the junction left unmatched.

This clone was observed once. The rearrangement joins TRBV2 to TRBJ2-3; TRBD2 is a possible D gene (6 bases). CDR3 size: 16 residues. Germline CDR1 reads SNHLY; CDR2 reads FYNNEI. Trimming took 3 bases from V and 2 from J, leaving 15 bases between them. The CDR3 coding sequence is TGTGCCAGCAGTGATATCATTTCGGGAGCCACAGATACGCAGTATTTT. This sequence encodes CASSDIISGATDTQYF.

This clone is a singleton in its sample. The chain carries TRBV19 and TRBJ1-6, with D perhaps matching TRBD1 (5 bases). Deletions cut 7 bases from V and 8 bases from J, with 12 bases between. Germline V CDR1 and CDR2: LNHDA, SQIVND (reference sequence). There are 13 residues in the CDR3. CDR3 sequence reads: CASNPIRDSPLHF. CDR3 bases: TGTGCCAGTAATCCTATCAGGGATTCACCCCTCCACTTT.

The rearrangement joins TRBV11-2 to TRBJ2-7, with TRBD2 identical over 10 bases. The V gene's germline CDR1 is SGHAT and CDR2 FQNNGV. The CDR3 consists of 14 residues. Losses at the gene ends were 6 bases for V and 4 bases for J; bases not matched to a gene: 6. The CDR3 protein is CASSPAGGLYEQYF. CDR3 nucleotides: TGTGCCAGCAGTCCAGCGGGGGGGCTATACGAGCAGTACTTC. Variable domain in full (rest from reference TRBV11-2 and TRBJ2-7): EAGVAQSPRYKIIEKRQSVAFWCNPISGHATLYWYQQILGQGPKLLIQFQNNGVVDDSQLPKDRFSAERLKGVDSTLKIQPAKLEDSAVYLCASSPAGGLYEQYFGPGTRLTVT.

V and J are TRBV7-9 and TRBJ2-1; D possibly corresponds to TRBD2 (8 bases). Trimming left V 4 bases short and J 6 bases short, with 22 bases between. There are 17 residues in the CDR3. Germline V lookup: CDR1 SEHNR, CDR2 FQNEAQ (reference sequence). The CDR3 sequence: CASSSDRAGTSINEQFF. In nucleotides, the CDR3 is TGTGCCAGCAGCTCCGACAGGGCCGGGACTAGTATCAATGAGCAGTTCTTC.

V and J are TRBV24-1 and TRBJ1-2, with TRBD1 matching over 9 bases. Trimming cost V 7 bases and J 8 bases; bases outside gene matches: 7. Germline V gives CDR1 KGHDR, CDR2 SFDVKD. CDR3 size: 13 residues. CDR3 DNA sequence: TGTGCCACCAGCCCGGGACAGGGAGGCGGCTACACCTTC. Translated: CATSPGQGGGYTF.

V gene TRBV4-3 combines with J gene TRBJ2-7; 10 positions match TRBD1. Trimming took 4 bases from V and 3 from J; bases not matched to a gene: 6. The germline V gene encodes CDR1 LGHNA and CDR2 YSLEER. The length of the CDR3 is 15 residues. In DNA, the CDR3 is TGCGCCAGCAGCCCCGGACAGGGGGGGAACTACGAGCAGTACTTC. Its translation is CASSPGQGGNYEQYF.

The V gene is TRBV7-2, the J gene TRBJ2-3; D remains ambiguous. V was trimmed by 0 bases and J by 2 bases, leaving 9 bases between them. The CDR3 is made up of 15 amino acids. CDR1 is SGHTA and CDR2 is FQGNSA in the germline V gene. DNA for the CDR3: TGTGCCAGCAGCTTAGCGGAGAGGTCCACAGATACGCAGTATTTT. This translates into CASSLAERSTDTQYF.

This clone occurred a few times. This rearrangement joins TRBV2 to TRBJ1-2, with 7 positions matching TRBD1. Germline trimming cut 8 bases from V and 9 bases from J; bases unmatched to any gene: 9. Germline CDR1 and CDR2: SNHLY and FYNNEI. This CDR3 region has 12 residues. CDR3 coding DNA: TGTGCCAGCCGAGATCTACAGGGGAGCTACACCTTC. Translated: CASRDLQGSYTF.

For the CDR3, the DNA is TGTGCCATCAGTGCGAGCCGGGGGTCCTACGAGCAGTACTTC. It yields the protein CAISASRGSYEQYF. The rearrangement joins TRBV10-3 to TRBJ2-7; D perhaps matches TRBD2 (6 bases). Germline lookup yields CDR1 ENHRY and CDR2 SYGVKD. The CDR3 length is 14 residues. V lost 4 bases and J lost 1, with 11 bases in between.

This clone turned up a few times. The chain combines TRBV18 with TRBJ2-7; TRBD1 matches at 8 bases. The junction had 7 bases not matched to a gene; V was cut back by 3 bases and J by 6 bases. The CDR3 is 14 residues long. Germline V gene sequence: CDR1 KGHSH, CDR2 LQKENI. CDR3 amino acids: CASSPFQGASEQYV. CDR3 sequence (DNA): TGTGCCAGCTCACCTTTCCAGGGGGCGTCCGAGCAGTACGTC.